Each of the 20 T cell receptor beta chains below was sequenced from the same sample in a study of blood T cell repertoires in COVID-19 (dated by TCRdb to 2018 to 2021). The library was prepared using the immunoSEQ multiplex PCR assay. The table was pulled from immuneACCESS by TCRdb, which kept in-frame rearrangements only. Such tables lose some clones; where checked, under half of the loss comes from unresolved V genes, and the rest has no known cause. This sample is represented by approximately 350,000 clones; approximately 88% of them were singletons. The ten largest account for 2.5% to 3.5% of the sample. Sequencing used peripheral blood. All receptors come from a woman in her thirties with COVID-19, enrolled during active disease.

The chain has TRBV5-4 and TRBJ1-3; 7 nucleotides match TRBD1. The CDR3 length is 15 residues. V shed 4 bases, J shed 0 bases, and the junction held 4 bases outside the gene matches. Germline V gene sequence: CDR1 SGHNT, CDR2 YYREEE (reference sequence). The CDR3 sequence: CASSAGTVSGNTIYF. CDR3 nucleotides: TGTGCCAGCAGCGCTGGGACAGTCTCTGGAAACACCATATATTTT.

The gene calls are TRBV6-5 and TRBJ2-7, with TRBD1 matching over 7 bases. The V gene end was trimmed by 6 bases and the J gene end by 6 bases; junction bases not matched to a gene: 11. This CDR3 contains 14 residues. Germline-derived CDR1 and CDR2 are MNHEY and SVGAGI. CDR3 sequence (DNA): TGTGCCAGCAGCGAGGTTACAGGGGTTGCCGAGCAGTACTTC. As protein: CASSEVTGVAEQYF.

The J gene is TRBJ1-2, the V gene TRBV9; unclear D gene. Per the germline V gene, CDR1 is SGDLS and CDR2 is YYNGEE. The CDR3 length is 14 residues. Trimming removed 4 bases from V and 3 bases from J, with 13 bases in between. For the CDR3, the DNA is TGTGCCAGCAGCACTCCCTTTCCGGACTATGGCTACACCTTC. It specifies CASSTPFPDYGYTF.

The chain joins TRBV21-1 to TRBJ2-7; the D call of TRBD1 is as the table states it, not checked on the DNA. TRBV21-1 is recorded as a pseudogene. This CDR3 is built from 18 residues. The CDR3 region has the DNA TGTGCCAGCAGCAAAAAGTCCGAACCGGGACACTTATCCTACGAGCAGTACGTC. This encodes CASSKKSEPGHLSYEQYV.

The chain recombines TRBV27 with TRBJ1-2, with TRBD1 matching over 10 bases. This CDR3 comprises 14 residues. Germline CDR1 is MNHEY and CDR2 is SMNVEV (reference sequence). Germline trimming cut 1 base from V and 6 bases from J; bases unmatched to any gene: 2. CDR3 bases: TGTGCCAGCAGTTTATTAGGACAGGGGGATGGCTACACCTTC. Translating gives CASSLLGQGDGYTF.

This clone was seen a handful of times. This chain's CDR3 is CASSLEQPYEQYF. The CDR3 bases are TGTGCCAGCAGCTTAGAACAGCCCTACGAGCAGTACTTC. V is TRBV7-8 and J is TRBJ2-7; D is undetermined. CDR3 size: 13 residues. Trimming shortened V by 1 base and J by 2 bases, and 6 bases separated the two germline ends. The germline CDR1 and CDR2 sequences are SGHVS and FQNEAQ.

The sample holds one count of this clone. One end of the junction varies from germline; a read error may be responsible. The chain uses TRBV3-1 (or the pseudogene TRBV3-2) and TRBJ2-5; 7 nucleotides agree with TRBD2. Germline loops: CDR1 LGHDT, CDR2 YNNKEL (reference sequence). This CDR3 is built from 15 residues. DNA for the CDR3: TGTGCCAGCAGCCAAGAAGTAGCTAGCGGCGGGACCGGGAACTTC. It codes for CASSQEVASGGTGNF.

This clone has at least ten counts. The chain combines TRBV28 with TRBJ1-2, with D tentatively TRBD1 (5 bases). Germline V gene data show CDR1 as MDHEN and CDR2 as SYDVKM. Trimming stripped 5 bases from V and 0 bases from J, with 10 bases between. The CDR3 covers 14 residues. The CDR3 DNA sequence: TGTGCCAGCAGTACAGGACCTCCTAACTATGGCTACACCTTC. This translates into CASSTGPPNYGYTF.

This sequence joins TRBV3-1 (or the pseudogene TRBV3-2) and TRBJ2-1; D gene unclear. Germline loops: CDR1 LGHDT, CDR2 YNNKEL (reference sequence). V was clipped by 4 bases and J by 2 bases, with 18 bases between them. This CDR3 region has 17 residues. CDR3 nucleotides: TGTGCCAGCAGCCCCACCCTAGTTCCGAGACCCTACAATGAGCAGTTCTTC. It specifies CASSPTLVPRPYNEQFF.

The genes are TRBV7-2 and TRBJ2-5, with a weak D call TRBD2 (6 bases). V gave up 5 bases and J gave up 4 bases, with 14 bases separating them. CDR3 length: 14 amino acids. CDR1 SGHTA and CDR2 FQGNSA come from the germline V gene. The CDR3 nucleotides read TGTGCCAGCAGCAGGGAACGGGGAGGAGAGACCCAGTACTTC. Amino acid sequence: CASSRERGGETQYF. Using reference TRBV7-2 and TRBJ2-5 for the parts outside the CDR3, the full variable domain is GAGVSQSPSNKVTEKGKDVELRCDPISGHTALYWYRQSLGQGLEFLIYFQGNSAPDKSGLPSDRFSAERTGGSVSTLTIQRTQQEDSAVYLCASSRERGGETQYFGPGTRLLVL.

The V and J genes are TRBV6-5 and TRBJ2-7; a possible D gene is TRBD2 (5 bases). The CDR3 covers 14 residues. Trimming removed 5 bases at V and 1 base at J, with 12 bases between. CDR1 is MNHEY, CDR2 SVGAGI, per germline. Here the CDR3 reads CASSRDFRSYEQYF. Here the CDR3 DNA reads TGTGCCAGCAGTCGGGATTTCAGGTCCTACGAGCAGTACTTC.

This clone came up a few times. This same CDR3 is encoded by further DNA sequences in the sample. The chain couples TRBV12-3 or TRBV12-4 to TRBJ1-5; D is ambiguous. This CDR3 spans 13 amino acids. Trimming cost V 3 bases and J 1 base, with 4 bases left between them. CDR3 residues: CASSFGSNQPQHF. CDR3 nucleotides: TGTGCCAGCAGTTTCGGGAGCAATCAGCCCCAGCATTTT.

The chain's CDR3 is CASSYSITGWTEAFF. CDR3 coding DNA: TGTGCCAGCAGTTACTCGATTACAGGGTGGACTGAAGCTTTCTTT. The chain couples TRBV6-5 to TRBJ1-1; a possible D gene is TRBD1 (6 bases). The V gene lost 0 bases and the J gene lost 5 bases, with 13 bases spanning the gap. The CDR3 has 15 amino acids. The germline gives CDR1 MNHEY, CDR2 SVGAGI.

The rearrangement links TRBV5-1 to TRBJ2-7; 7 positions match TRBD1. The CDR3 extends over 14 amino acids. Losses at the gene ends were 4 bases for V and 5 bases for J; bases not matched to a gene: 9. CDR1 and CDR2 (germline): SGHRS, YFSETQ. The CDR3 is CASSPTGIPDEQYF. The CDR3 DNA sequence: TGCGCCAGCAGCCCGACAGGGATACCCGACGAGCAGTACTTC.

A word on this clone: Compared with germline, one end of the junction differs, possibly owing to a read error. The gene calls are TRBV10-3 and TRBJ1-1; D not resolved. Germline CDR1 and CDR2: ENHRY and SYGVKD. The CDR3 is made up of 13 amino acids. The CDR3 DNA follows: TGTGCCATCAGTGGGACTGAAGTTACCACGCCGGCTTTT. As protein: CAISGTEVTTPAF.

J is TRBJ1-2 and V is TRBV9; tentative D call: TRBD1 (6 bases). The CDR3 is 14 residues long. Trimming took 3 bases from V and 8 from J, leaving 17 bases between them. Germline-derived CDR1 and CDR2 are SGDLS and YYNGEE. CDR3 protein: CASSGRAGAQGYTF. The CDR3 region has the DNA TGTGCCAGCAGCGGACGCGCAGGGGCGCAGGGCTACACCTTC.

V gene TRBV13 combines with J gene TRBJ2-7, with D possibly matching TRBD1 (6 bases). V was trimmed by 6 bases and J by 2 bases, leaving 17 bases between them. Germline values: CDR1 PRHDT, CDR2 FYEKMQ (reference sequence). The CDR3 totals 15 residues. CDR3 in amino acids: CASRHRGGTPYEQYF. Here the CDR3 DNA reads TGTGCCAGCAGGCATCGAGGGGGTACACCCTACGAGCAGTACTTC.

This clone occurred once. The chain has TRBV27 and TRBJ2-5; a weak D match, TRBD1 (5 bases). The CDR3 loop spans 14 amino acids. V shed 7 bases and J shed 0 bases, with 12 bases lying between them. The germline V gene has CDR1 MNHEY and CDR2 SMNVEV (reference sequence). The DNA for the CDR3 is TGTGCCAGCATGAATCGACAGAACCAAGAGACCCAGTACTTC. This sequence encodes CASMNRQNQETQYF.

J is TRBJ1-3 and V is TRBV18; no firm D call. Trimming left V 4 bases short and J 0 bases short, with 10 bases between. CDR3 size: 15 residues. Germline assignment: CDR1 KGHSH and CDR2 LQKENI. For the CDR3, the DNA is TGTGCCAGCTCACGGCGGAGCGACTCTGGAAACACCATATATTTT. Its translation: CASSRRSDSGNTIYF.

This chain connects TRBV30 to TRBJ2-1, with 13 nucleotides matching TRBD2. This CDR3 contains 18 residues. The trim removed 1 base at V and 5 bases at J, leaving 11 bases unmatched. Germline CDR1 GTSNPN, CDR2 SVGIG (reference sequence). This CDR3 is CAWSGTSGRARRNNEQFF. The CDR3 region has the DNA TGTGCCTGGAGTGGTACTAGCGGGAGGGCCAGGAGGAACAATGAGCAGTTCTTC.